This T cell receptor (beta chain) originates from a study of blood T cells in healthy people across ages. In regard to this clonotype: Its specificity is not known.

A sample-barcoded 5' primer and a J-beta primer mix were used in a second PCR of about 7 to 12 cycles. One entry per CDR3 protein results from TCRdb running MiXCR on the 5' RACE reads. The sample records roughly 1,800,000 distinct CDR3 sequences, 40% to 55% being singletons. Trimming cost V 0 bases and J 2 bases; bases outside gene matches: 5. CDR3 size: 16 residues. Germline CDR1 reads SGHVS; CDR2 reads FQNEAQ. Broader study findings: Older individuals had lower TCR beta diversity per million T cells (the decline was roughly linear).

J is TRBJ2-3 and V is TRBV7-8, with 7 bases fitting TRBD2. Sequencing used blood. This receptor was taken from a woman aged 40 to 50 in good health. The chain's CDR3 is CASSLAPSGFTDTQYF. DNA for the CDR3: TGTGCCAGCAGCTTAGCTCCTAGCGGTTTCACAGATACGCAGTATTTT.